What follows are 7 T cell receptor beta chains derived from one specimen sequenced in a study of radiation and T cells in renal cell carcinoma. Method: immunoSEQ multiplex PCR; TCRdb's copy keeps in-frame clones and lacks some. Here the sample spans 150,000 or so clones, 88% being singletons. The time point here: baseline pretreatment blood. Treatment given: 15 Gy SBRT to primary tumor, nephrectomy 4 weeks later. Specimen: blood, collected from a patient whose treatment included radiotherapy and nephrectomy. The receptors stem from a woman aged 70-85 years with renal cell carcinoma.

This chain connects TRBV18 to TRBJ1-3, with 9 bases identical to TRBD1. Germline V lookup: CDR1 KGHSH, CDR2 LQKENI. V trimming: 1 base; J trimming: 0 bases; junction bases outside the gene matches: 13. The CDR3 totals 20 residues. The CDR3 DNA follows: TGTGCCAGCTCACCACTGGTTGGACAGGGGTTCCCCCGCTCTGGAAACACCATATATTTT. Protein sequence: CASSPLVGQGFPRSGNTIYF.

The genes are TRBV5-1 and TRBJ2-7; unclear D gene. The CDR3 is 14 residues long. Looked up from germline, CDR1 is SGHRS and CDR2 is YFSETQ. The V end lost 3 bases, the J end lost 2 bases, and 12 bases lay between the germline ends. The CDR3 DNA follows: TGCGCCAGCAGCTCAGATGGTCGACCCTACGAGCAGTACTTC. Its protein is CASSSDGRPYEQYF. The full variable domain, rest sourced from reference TRBV5-1 and TRBJ2-7, is KAGVTQTPRYLIKTRGQQVTLSCSPISGHRSVSWYQQTPGQGLQFLFEYFSETQRNKGNFPGRFSGRQFSNSRSEMNVSTLELGDSALYLCASSSDGRPYEQYFGPGTRLTVT.

The V call is TRBV4-2, the J call TRBJ2-1, with D perhaps TRBD2 (5 bases). CDR3 size: 15 residues. The germline V and J ends were trimmed by 0 bases and 12 bases, with 18 bases remaining between them. The germline gives CDR1 LGHNA, CDR2 YNFKEQ. Here the CDR3 reads CASSQESVRLALQFF. The CDR3 DNA reads TGTGCCAGCAGCCAAGAAAGTGTAAGGCTAGCATTGCAGTTCTTC.

The chain recombines TRBV29-1 with TRBJ2-2; D is unclear. The CDR3 is 12 residues long. Germline loops: CDR1 SQVTM, CDR2 ANQGSEA. Trimming removed 6 bases from V and 6 bases from J, with 11 bases in between. This CDR3 is CSVDKIAGELFF. The CDR3 bases are TGCAGCGTAGACAAAATTGCCGGGGAGCTGTTTTTT.

The chain employs TRBV28 and TRBJ1-5; tentative D call: TRBD1 (6 bases). The CDR3 is 19 residues long. Trimming pared 3 bases from V and 0 bases from J, leaving 21 bases between. CDR1 and CDR2 (germline): MDHEN, SYDVKM. The CDR3 sequence is CASSFYSEAGQYSNQPQHF. In DNA, the CDR3 is TGTGCCAGCAGTTTCTACTCGGAGGCGGGACAATATAGCAATCAGCCCCAGCATTTT.

This sequence joins TRBV5-4 and TRBJ2-2; 8 bases match TRBD1. The V and J ends lost 5 bases and 4 bases, in that order; junction bases with no gene match: 7. This CDR3 comprises 15 residues. Germline-derived CDR1 and CDR2 are SGHNT and YYREEE (reference sequence). CDR3 residues: CASSSRGRVTGELFF. The DNA of the CDR3 is TGTGCCAGCAGTTCCAGGGGGCGCGTCACCGGGGAGCTGTTTTTT.

The chain employs TRBV11-2 and TRBJ1-1; TRBD1 agrees at 11 bases. CDR1 is SGHAT, CDR2 FQNNGV, per germline. J lost 5 bases, V lost 5 bases, and 7 bases had no gene match. The CDR3 contains 15 residues. The DNA for the CDR3 is TGTGCCAGCAGCCTTGGGACAGGGGGGGGAACTGAAGCTTTCTTT. It codes for CASSLGTGGGTEAFF.